This T cell receptor beta chain was captured in a study of cytomegalovirus exposure and HLA in healthy donors. General observations from the study: Later examination showed HLA-associated TCR beta chains had greater clonal expansion than equally common others.

Donors in the study were healthy people who gave bone marrow. The CDR3 contains 14 residues. CDR1 is SGDLS and CDR2 is YYNGEE in the germline V gene. V trimming: 4 bases; J trimming: 4 bases; junction bases outside the gene matches: 5. PCR amplification relied on 60 Vbeta primers (plus 13 Jbeta primers). Produced via immunoSEQ multiplex PCR; TCRdb's table is partial and in-frame only. This table holds hundreds of thousands of clones, less than 85% found once. About this clone: Its antigen is unidentified.

This receptor was identified in a man between 18 and 35 years old in good health and CMV-seronegative. The chain links TRBV9 to TRBJ1-3, with TRBD1 matching over 7 bases. Material for sequencing was PBMCs. The CDR3 here is CASSRSTGGNTIYF. CDR3 nucleotide sequence: TGTGCCAGCAGCCGCTCGACAGGGGGAAACACCATATATTTT.